The 32 T cell receptor beta chains in this list originate from one sample, sequenced in a study of blood T cells in healthy people across ages (dated by TCRdb to about 2015). The library was made by 5' RACE. The listed sequencing device is Illumina HiSeq 2500. A second PCR of roughly 7 to 11 cycles was run with a J-beta primer mix and a sample-barcoded 5' primer. TCRdb reanalyzed the raw reads on its own, using fastp at Q25 for trimming and MiXCR for clone calling, and kept in-frame beta chains. Rows matching on CDR3 protein sequence are summarized as one entry with the most common DNA and genes. This sample has approximately 700,000 distinct CDR3 sequences in its table, and 32% of those were observed once. The top ten clonotypes cover 15% of the sample. The sample comprised blood. The receptors come from a woman over 75 in good health. Donor details come from another sample of the same person, matched by shared clones.

This clonotype appeared a few times. V is TRBV5-4 and J is TRBJ1-1, with D possibly matching TRBD1 (5 bases). CDR1 and CDR2 from the germline V gene are SGHNT and YYREEE (reference sequence). The CDR3 consists of 14 residues. With 0 bases removed from V and 7 bases from J, the gap between germline ends came to 13 bases. The CDR3 loop is CASSLEWGFGEAFF. The CDR3 DNA reads TGTGCCAGCAGCTTGGAATGGGGGTTTGGTGAAGCTTTCTTT.

This clonotype was seen more than once but under ten times. A single base separates this from a much larger clone, so it may be a read error. This chain connects TRBV29-1 to TRBJ2-3, with D tentatively TRBD2 (5 bases). Germline V gene lookup returns CDR1 SQVTM and CDR2 ANQGSEA. V lost 0 bases and J lost 8, with 15 bases in between. CDR3 length: 14 residues. This chain's CDR3 is CSVEDRTDIFTQYF. The DNA of the CDR3 is TGCAGCGTTGAAGACAGGACTGATATCTTTACGCAGTATTTT.

This clonotype has ten or more counts. V gene TRBV5-1 combines with J gene TRBJ2-7; D not certain. Germline V lookup: CDR1 SGHRS, CDR2 YFSETQ. Deletions cut 2 bases from V and 0 bases from J, with 9 bases between. This CDR3 has 14 residues. The DNA for the CDR3 is TGCGCCAGCAGCTTAGGCCGGTTCTCCTACGAGCAGTACTTC. Amino acid sequence: CASSLGRFSYEQYF.

This clonotype was counted at least ten times. The CDR3 region is CASSQARGTPYEQYF. CDR3 sequence (DNA): TGTGCCAGCAGCCAAGCTCGTGGGACACCCTACGAGCAGTACTTC. The chain employs TRBV3-1 and TRBJ2-7; D may be TRBD1 (6 bases). V was cut by 1 base and J by 2 bases, with 12 bases left in between. CDR3 length: 15 amino acids. Germline V lookup: CDR1 LGHDT, CDR2 YNNKEL (reference sequence).

This clonotype was seen a few times. J is TRBJ2-7 and V is TRBV7-6, with D uncertain. CDR3 length: 13 amino acids. V was shortened by 8 bases and J by 2 bases, with 13 bases between the two germline ends. Germline assignment: CDR1 SGHVS and CDR2 FNYEAQ. The CDR3 nucleotides read TGTGCCAGCGGGCCCGGCGGCACCTACGAGCAGTACTTC. Protein product: CASGPGGTYEQYF.

A word on this clonotype: Its ends do not fully match the called genes, so a read error is possible. The chain has TRBV4-1 and TRBJ2-1; possibly TRBD1 or TRBD2 for D (6 bases each). The CDR3 is 18 amino acids. Germline CDR1 is MGHRA and CDR2 is YSYEKL. The CDR3 bases are TGCGCCAGCAGCCCCATTCTAGGGGGGCCTAGCTCCTACAATGAGCGGTACTTC. It is translated as CASSPILGGPSSYNERYF.

The chain combines TRBV7-8 with TRBJ2-4; TRBD1 agrees at 8 bases. The last part of the DNA fits TRBJ2-7 better; the J call may be wrong. The CDR3 sequence is 15 residues long. Germline assignment: CDR1 SGHVS and CDR2 FQNEAQ. Here the CDR3 reads CASSSTDRAWYEQYF. Written as DNA, the CDR3 is TGTGCCAGCAGCTCCACGGACAGGGCTTGGTACGAGCAGTACTTC.

This clonotype was seen more than once but under ten times. A much larger clone lies one base from this, so it may be a read error. The chain couples TRBV7-3 to TRBJ1-1; D is unclear. Germline V gives CDR1 SGHTA, CDR2 FQGTGA. The CDR3 covers 14 residues. The V end was cut by 7 bases, the J end by 0 bases, with 12 bases between. The CDR3 nucleotides are TGTGCCAGCAACGCACCAGGCTTGAACACTGAAGCTTTCTTT. Its translation: CASNAPGLNTEAFF.

Comments on this clonotype: A clone one base away is much larger, so this may be a read error. The chain employs TRBV10-3 and TRBJ1-1; TRBD1 is a possible D gene (5 bases). The CDR3 totals 15 residues. Germline values: CDR1 ENHRY, CDR2 SYGVKD. Here the CDR3 DNA reads TGTGGCATCAAACTGCAGGGACCCCAGGGCACTGAAGCTTTCTTT. It encodes CGIKLQGPQGTEAFF.

The sample holds many counts of this clonotype. The chain joins TRBV4-3 to TRBJ1-6; D uncertain. CDR1 is LGHNA and CDR2 is YSLEER in the germline V gene. The CDR3 covers 17 residues. Trimming took off 0 bases at V and 3 bases at J, with 12 bases between the two ends. CDR3 nucleotides: TGCGCCAGCAGCCAAGATTACGGTGGCAACTATAATTCACCCCTCCACTTT. It specifies CASSQDYGGNYNSPLHF.

This clonotype was detected ten times or more. The V call is TRBV20-1, the J call TRBJ2-7, with TRBD1 matching 11 bases. Unmatched junction bases numbered 5, after V lost 5 bases and J lost 2 bases. Germline V gene data show CDR1 as DFQATT and CDR2 as SNEGSKA (reference sequence). The CDR3 totals 14 residues. The CDR3 here is CSAAGTGGTYEQYF. The CDR3, as DNA: TGCAGTGCTGCCGGGACAGGGGGAACCTACGAGCAGTACTTC.

This clonotype was observed once. One junction end disagrees with the germline gene, perhaps due to a read error. This sequence joins TRBV4-1 and TRBJ1-4, with D possibly matching TRBD1 (5 bases). The CDR3 has 17 amino acids. Germline CDR1 is MGHRA and CDR2 is YSYEKL. CDR3 loop: CVSSQQSRGPTNEKLFF. CDR3 bases: TGCGTCAGCAGCCAACAATCGAGGGGTCCGACTAATGAAAAACTGTTTTTT.

The chain links TRBV5-1 to TRBJ2-5; TRBD2 agrees at 14 bases. The CDR3 runs to 16 residues. With V trimmed by 7 bases and J by 11 bases, 16 bases remained unmatched. The V gene's germline CDR1 is SGHRS and CDR2 YFSETQ. The CDR3 bases are TGCGCCAGCGGCCGGGGAGGACTAGCGGGGGGTAATGAGCAGTACTTC. Residues: CASGRGGLAGGNEQYF. Using reference TRBV5-1 and TRBJ2-5 for the parts outside the CDR3, the full variable domain is KAGVTQTPRYLIKTRGQQVTLSCSPISGHRSVSWYQQTPGQGLQFLFEYFSETQRNKGNFPGRFSGRQFSNSRSEMNVSTLELGDSALYLCASGRGGLAGGNEQYFGPGTRLLVL.

This CDR3 reads CASRLRPSDEQYF. CDR3 DNA sequence: TGTGCCAGTCGGCTCAGGCCGTCGGACGAGCAGTACTTC. The gene calls are TRBV6-5 and TRBJ2-7; D uncertain. This CDR3 spans 13 amino acids. Trimming shortened V by 9 bases and J by 5 bases, and 17 bases separated the two germline ends. In germline, CDR1 is MNHEY, CDR2 SVGAGI.

This clonotype occurred many times. CDR3 sequence (DNA): TGTGCCACCAGCAGCGCCGGGACAACTAACTATGGCTACACCTTC. Protein sequence: CATSSAGTTNYGYTF. This sequence joins TRBV15 and TRBJ1-2; D is possibly TRBD1 (6 bases). The CDR3 length is 15 residues. Germline CDR1 reads LNHNV; CDR2 reads YYDKDF (reference sequence). V lost 3 bases and J lost 0, with 11 bases in between.

This clonotype was counted many times. The rearrangement joins TRBV5-4 to TRBJ2-1; D perhaps matches TRBD2 (5 bases). V lost 0 bases to trimming and J lost 7 bases, with 14 bases between them. Germline V gives CDR1 SGHNT, CDR2 YYREEE (reference sequence). The CDR3 is made up of 15 amino acids. The CDR3 here is CASSLESNRRNEQFF. The CDR3 bases are TGTGCCAGCAGCTTGGAAAGTAACCGGAGGAATGAGCAGTTCTTC.

The rearrangement uses TRBV7-2 and TRBJ1-1; 9 bases map to TRBD1. The V and J ends lost 1 base and 4 bases, in that order; junction bases with no gene match: 7. This CDR3 region has 16 residues. Germline assignment: CDR1 SGHTA and CDR2 FQGNSA. In DNA form, the CDR3 reads TGTGCCAGCAGCTTAGTCGGGACAGGGCCGGGCACTGAAGCTTTCTTT. Protein product: CASSLVGTGPGTEAFF.

The V call is TRBV6-5, the J call TRBJ1-2; D is undetermined. CDR3 length: 13 amino acids. Between the trimmed V and J ends, which lost 2 bases and 3 bases, there was a span of 7 bases. Germline loops: CDR1 MNHEY, CDR2 SVGAGI. The DNA for the CDR3 is TGTGCCAGCAGTTACCGGGAAGACTATGGCTACACCTTC. Its protein product is CASSYREDYGYTF.

This clonotype was counted only a few times. This sequence joins TRBV5-6 and TRBJ2-7; tentative D call: TRBD2 (5 bases). This CDR3 is 17 amino acids long. Deletions cut 3 bases from V and 4 bases from J, with 23 bases between. Germline values: CDR1 SGHDT, CDR2 YYEEEE. The CDR3 here is CASSSLPRTPLEYEQYF. Written as DNA, the CDR3 is TGTGCCAGCAGCTCCCTTCCCAGGACTCCCTTAGAATACGAGCAGTACTTC.

This clonotype was picked up many times. This chain uses TRBV20-1 with TRBJ2-3, with 7 nucleotides matching TRBD2. The germline CDR1 and CDR2 sequences are DFQATT and SNEGSKA (reference sequence). The CDR3 has 15 residues. Trimming at V came to 5 bases and at J to 2 bases, leaving 10 bases not matched to a gene. As DNA, the CDR3 is TGCAGTGCTCGACCACTAGCGCCCCCCACAGATACGCAGTATTTT. This sequence encodes CSARPLAPPTDTQYF.

The genes are TRBV5-8 and TRBJ1-5, with D unresolved. V was shortened by 4 bases and J by 1 base, with 9 bases between the two germline ends. From germline, CDR1 is SGHTS and CDR2 YDEGEE. The CDR3 length is 14 residues. DNA of the CDR3: TGTGCCAGCAGCGGCAGCTTCAGCAATCAGCCCCAGCATTTT. This gives the protein CASSGSFSNQPQHF.

V and J are TRBV30 and TRBJ2-5; D might be TRBD1 (7 bases). The CDR3 length is 13 residues. Germline V CDR1 and CDR2: GTSNPN, SVGIG (reference sequence). Trimming shortened V by 5 bases and J by 5 bases, and 15 bases separated the two germline ends. CDR3 nucleotides: TGTGCCTGGGAGACAGGGAGGCGGGAGACCCAGTACTTC. It translates to CAWETGRRETQYF.

This clonotype has only a few counts. The rearrangement joins TRBV11-3 to TRBJ1-1; D might be TRBD1 (5 bases). The CDR3 consists of 13 residues. Per germline, CDR1 SGHNT and CDR2 YENEEA. Deletions cut 6 bases from V and 1 base from J, with 9 bases between. The CDR3 DNA follows: TGTGCCAGCAGGGGACGAAGGAACACTGAAGCTTTCTTT. This gives the protein CASRGRRNTEAFF.

The chain recombines TRBV20-1 with TRBJ1-5; unclear D gene. V dropped 8 bases and J dropped 0 bases, with 14 bases sitting between them. The CDR3 has 14 residues. The germline V gene encodes CDR1 DFQATT and CDR2 SNEGSKA (reference sequence). The CDR3 loop reads CSPTVGNSNQPQHF. In DNA form, the CDR3 reads TGCAGTCCCACCGTTGGGAATAGCAATCAGCCCCAGCATTTT.

This chain connects TRBV7-6 to TRBJ2-5; 7 bases fit TRBD1. After removal of 5 bases from V and 1 base from J, the junction contained 4 bases not matched to a gene. The CDR3 is made up of 14 amino acids. The germline V gene has CDR1 SGHVS and CDR2 FNYEAQ. The CDR3 is CASSLDRVQETQYF. The CDR3 region has the DNA TGTGCCAGCAGCCTCGACAGGGTCCAAGAGACCCAGTACTTC.

This clonotype has ten or more counts. J is TRBJ2-5 and V is TRBV29-1; possible D gene TRBD1, 5 bases. Germline-derived CDR1 and CDR2 are SQVTM and ANQGSEA. The CDR3 loop spans 14 amino acids. The ends were cut back, 6 bases at V and 2 bases at J, with 16 bases in the middle. The CDR3 DNA reads TGCAGCGTAGCCAAGGGGTCGGGTCAAGAGACCCAGTACTTC. Its translation is CSVAKGSGQETQYF. Full variable domain (missing parts from reference TRBV29-1 and TRBJ2-5): SAVISQKPSRDICQRGTSLTIQCQVDSQVTMMFWYRQQPGQSLTLIATANQGSEATYESGFVIDKFPISRPNLTFSTLTVSNMSPEDSSIYLCSVAKGSGQETQYFGPGTRLLVL.

Remarks on this clonotype: This may come from a read error, since a much larger clone is one base off. V gene TRBV4-3 combines with J gene TRBJ2-7; 9 bases line up with TRBD2. The DNA matches TRBJ2-5 better at its end, which makes the J call doubtful. The CDR3 is 18 amino acids. Looked up from germline, CDR1 is LGHNA and CDR2 is YSLEER. The CDR3 coding sequence is TGCGCCAGCAGCCAAGATAGGTTTGGTAGCGGGGGCCGAGAGACCCAGTACTTC. This gives the protein CASSQDRFGSGGRETQYF.

This clonotype was found a few times. This chain connects TRBV4-3 to TRBJ2-7, with TRBD2 matching over 8 bases. There are 15 residues in the CDR3. V lost 0 bases to trimming and J lost 3 bases; unmatched junction nucleotides: 4. Germline V gene sequence: CDR1 LGHNA, CDR2 YSLEER. The CDR3 coding sequence is TGCGCCAGCAGCCAAGACTGGACTAGCAGCTACGAGCAGTACTTC. Translation: CASSQDWTSSYEQYF.

This clonotype appeared many times. The V call is TRBV12-3 or TRBV12-4, the J call TRBJ2-1, with D uncertain. Trimming took off 7 bases at V and 6 bases at J, with 10 bases between the two ends. This CDR3 region has 12 residues. This CDR3 is CASNGLTNEQFF. For the CDR3, the DNA is TGTGCCAGCAACGGGCTCACCAATGAGCAGTTCTTC.

This clonotype was recorded a few times. CDR3 protein: CASSSTTGATGELFF. The DNA of the CDR3 is TGCGCCAGCAGCTCAACGACAGGGGCGACCGGGGAGCTGTTTTTT. V gene TRBV5-1 combines with J gene TRBJ2-2; 8 bases align to TRBD1. V was pared by 3 bases and J by 5 bases, with 6 bases of the junction left unmatched. The CDR3 contains 15 residues. CDR1 and CDR2 (germline): SGHRS, YFSETQ.

This clonotype was found many times. The chain uses TRBV20-1 and TRBJ1-1, with D uncertain. CDR1 and CDR2 from the germline V gene are DFQATT and SNEGSKA (reference sequence). The CDR3 is 16 amino acids. V was trimmed by 0 bases and J by 5 bases, leaving 19 bases between them. Here the CDR3 DNA reads TGCAGTGCTAGAGATGGGGAGGACTCTCTGTTTACTGAAGCTTTCTTT. Amino acid sequence: CSARDGEDSLFTEAFF.

This clonotype appeared a few times. A much more abundant neighbour one base away suggests this may be a read error. The chain joins TRBV7-2 to TRBJ2-7; 7 positions agree with TRBD1. V gave up 5 bases and J gave up 7 bases; unmatched junction bases: 20. CDR3 length: 17 residues. Germline CDR1 SGHTA, CDR2 FQGNSA. CDR3 region: CASSRGRTGGPQGEQYF. The CDR3 nucleotides read TGTGCCAGCAGCAGAGGCAGGACAGGTGGCCCTCAGGGTGAGCAGTACTTC.